The 27 T cell receptor beta chains in this list originate from one sample, sequenced in a study of T cells in women clearing cervical HPV infection. The table came from immunoSEQ multiplex PCR; TCRdb's copy has only in-frame clones and leaves some out. The sample table includes tens of thousands of clones. Sequences were obtained from blood buffy coat. These receptor sequences come from a woman aged 18 to 75 with a cervical HPV16 infection that either progressed to CIN3+ or cleared (not recorded which).

As regards this clone: The CDR3 goes on 3 residues after the read ends, and that part is filled in from the germline J gene. The chain couples TRBV5-1 to TRBJ1-4, with TRBD1 as a possible D gene (6 bases). The CDR3 has 14 amino acids. Trimming removed 1 base at V and 5 bases at J, with 9 bases between. Germline loops: CDR1 SGHRS, CDR2 YFSETQ. The CDR3 bases that were read are TGCGCCAGCAGCTTGTCGACAGGAAATGAAAAA. It translates to CASSLSTGNEK. The entire CDR3 protein is CASSLSTGNEKLFF.

As to this clone: Coverage ceases 3 residues before the CDR3 finishes, and the germline J gene fills in the end. The chain employs TRBV18 and TRBJ2-7; 10 bases agree with TRBD2. The CDR3 extends over 17 amino acids. Germline V gene sequence: CDR1 KGHSH, CDR2 LQKENI. V trimming: 0 bases; J trimming: 1 base; junction bases outside the gene matches: 6. CDR3 DNA (partial): TGTGCCAGCTCACCACCGATTAGCGGGGGGATATCCTACGAG. This encodes CASSPPISGGISYE. The whole CDR3 region reads CASSPPISGGISYEQYF.

About this clone: The missing CDR3 end, 3 residues past where the read stops, is filled in from the germline J gene. This chain joins TRBV7-2 and TRBJ2-5, with TRBD1 matching 8 bases. CDR1 and CDR2 (germline): SGHTA, FQGNSA. The CDR3 length is 14 residues. With 6 bases clipped from V and 5 bases from J, the junction kept 8 bases outside the gene matches. CDR3 protein: CASSSGTGKETQYF. The CDR3 DNA, read in part, is TGTGCCAGCAGTTCCGGGACAGGAAAGGAGACC.

Of note for this clone: The read terminates 3 residues before the CDR3 end, so the remaining end is supplied by the germline J gene. V is TRBV7-6 and J is TRBJ2-3; tentatively, D is TRBD2 (5 bases). V dropped 4 bases and J dropped 3 bases, with 14 bases sitting between them. The CDR3 consists of 15 residues. Germline-derived CDR1 and CDR2 are SGHVS and FNYEAQ. The covered CDR3 bases are TGTGCCAGCAGCTCCACTAGTGGGCGGACAGATACG. Protein product: CASSSTSGRTDT. The whole CDR3 protein is CASSSTSGRTDTQYF.

Of note for this clone: The CDR3 end falls 3 residues outside the read, so it is completed with the germline J gene. Other DNA variants within this sample encode the same CDR3. V gene TRBV6-4 combines with J gene TRBJ2-2; maybe TRBD1 (5 bases). The CDR3 loop spans 13 amino acids. Deletions cut 4 bases from V and 2 bases from J, with 5 bases between. Germline CDR1 and CDR2: MRHNA and SNTAGT. The covered CDR3 bases are TGTGCCAGCAGTGGGACAAACACCGGGGAG. It translates to CASSGTNTGE. The CDR3 as a whole reads CASSGTNTGELFF.

In the case of this clone: The CDR3 extends 3 residues past the end of the read, so its final part is completed from the germline J gene. This chain links TRBV5-1 with TRBJ2-2; 7 bases are a match to TRBD1. This CDR3 is built from 16 residues. CDR1 and CDR2 (germline): SGHRS, YFSETQ. J gave up 4 bases and V 7 bases, and 13 bases lay outside the gene matches. The DNA read from the CDR3 is TGCGCCAGCCGGCTAGGGGGCCCCTCTCTCACCGGGGAG. This encodes CASRLGGPSLTGE. From start to end, the CDR3 is CASRLGGPSLTGELFF.

Details on this clone: The read falls 3 residues short of the CDR3 end, and the missing part is taken from the germline J gene. The rearrangement links TRBV10-2 to TRBJ1-6; 9 positions match TRBD1. Germline V gene data show CDR1 as WSHSY and CDR2 as SAAADI. The CDR3 length is 13 residues. Losses at the gene ends were 6 bases for V and 9 bases for J; bases not matched to a gene: 3. The CDR3 loop reads CASRGQGGSPLHF. CDR3 bases read: TGCGCCAGCAGGGGACAGGGTGGTTCACCC.

For this clone: The observed sequence ends 3 residues before the CDR3 terminus, with the missing tail filled in from the germline J gene. J is TRBJ2-5 and V is TRBV12-3 or TRBV12-4, with 7 nucleotides matching TRBD2. The J segment lost 5 bases and the V segment lost 3 bases, leaving 3 bases of the junction unmatched. There are 13 residues in the CDR3. The CDR3 DNA, read in part, is TGTGCCAGCAGTTTCGGGGGAGGGGAGACC. Protein sequence: CASSFGGGET. The entire CDR3 reads CASSFGGGETQYF.

About this clone itself: With the read ending 3 residues before the CDR3 end, the germline J gene is used to fill in that end. The V call is TRBV5-4, the J call TRBJ1-6; the match to TRBD1 covers 7 bases. The CDR3 covers 14 residues. The germline gives CDR1 SGHNT, CDR2 YYREEE (reference sequence). Trimming removed 0 bases from V and 8 bases from J; junction bases left unmatched: 2. The CDR3 DNA, read in part, is TGTGCCAGCAGCTTGGACAGGGGACATTCACCC. It yields the protein CASSLDRGHSP. The whole CDR3 is CASSLDRGHSPLHF. Using reference TRBV5-4 and TRBJ1-6 for the parts outside the CDR3, the full variable domain is ETGVTQSPTHLIKTRGQQVTLRCSSQSGHNTVSWYQQALGQGPQFIFQYYREEENGRGNFPPRFSGLQFPNYSSELNVNALELDDSALYLCASSLDRGHSPLHFGNGTRLTVT.

As concerns this clone: The read finishes 3 residues shy of the CDR3 end, and the germline J gene is used to complete it. Other DNA sequences in the same sample also yield this CDR3. The chain joins TRBV6-4 to TRBJ2-3; 12 nucleotides match TRBD2. J gave up 4 bases and V 6 bases, and 5 bases lay outside the gene matches. Germline lookup yields CDR1 MRHNA and CDR2 SNTAGT. The CDR3 covers 15 residues. The sequenced part of the CDR3 DNA is TGTGCCAGCAGCCGGACTAGCGGGGAGGCAGATACG. Encoded protein: CASSRTSGEADT. The whole CDR3 protein is CASSRTSGEADTQYF.

About this clone itself: The read finishes 3 residues shy of the CDR3 end, and the germline J gene is used to complete it. The chain carries TRBV7-2 and TRBJ1-5; TRBD1 agrees at 8 bases. Per germline, CDR1 SGHTA and CDR2 FQGNSA. J gave up 9 bases and V 5 bases, and 12 bases lay outside the gene matches. This CDR3 spans 15 amino acids. The CDR3 sequence: CASSPRGQGGWPQHF. CDR3 DNA, as far as it was read: TGTGCCAGCAGCCCCCGCGGACAGGGAGGCTGGCCC.

Notes on this clone: The CDR3 end is not reached by the read, which stops 3 residues before it; the germline J gene fills it in. The chain combines TRBV5-1 with TRBJ1-5; D might be TRBD1 (5 bases). Germline V gene lookup returns CDR1 SGHRS and CDR2 YFSETQ. V was clipped by 0 bases and J by 8 bases, with 12 bases between them. The CDR3 covers 14 residues. CDR3 in amino acids: CASSLAGGREPQHF. Partial CDR3 DNA: TGCGCCAGCAGCTTGGCCGGGGGTAGGGAGCCC.

About this clone itself: The read stops 3 residues short of the end of the CDR3; the missing end is completed from the germline J gene. This chain connects TRBV7-3 to TRBJ2-3; 10 bases agree with TRBD2. J was trimmed by 1 base and V by 5 bases; bases with no gene match: 6. This CDR3 spans 16 amino acids. Looked up from germline, CDR1 is SGHTA and CDR2 is FQGTGA. The CDR3 sequence: CASSPGLAGGTDTQYF. The sequenced part of the CDR3 DNA is TGTGCCAGCAGCCCCGGCCTAGCGGGGGGCACAGATACG.

A remark on this clone: The read gets to within 3 residues of the CDR3 end, and the germline J gene fills in the rest. This chain joins TRBV10-3 and TRBJ2-2; 9 nucleotides match TRBD2. V dropped 4 bases and J dropped 6; count of bases not matched to a gene: 6. CDR1 and CDR2 (germline): ENHRY, SYGVKD. This CDR3 region has 15 residues. The part of the CDR3 DNA that was read is TGTGCCATCAGTGGCGGGTTAGCGGGGGCCGGGGAG. This gives the protein CAISGGLAGAGE. The entire CDR3 protein is CAISGGLAGAGELFF.

Points on this clone: Read sequence stops 3 residues before the CDR3 end, and the germline J gene provides the missing end. V is TRBV7-3 and J is TRBJ2-3; 9 bases fit TRBD2. V lost 5 bases and J lost 2; bases outside the gene matches: 8. This CDR3 is 16 amino acids long. Per germline, CDR1 SGHTA and CDR2 FQGTGA. The part of the CDR3 DNA that was read is TGTGCCAGCAGCCAGAGCGGGGGGATTTCCACAGATACG. Translating gives CASSQSGGISTDT. The complete CDR3 sequence is CASSQSGGISTDTQYF.

As concerns this clone: The read ends 3 residues shy of where the CDR3 ends; the end is completed using the germline J gene. The chain combines TRBV20-1 with TRBJ1-5, with a possible D match to TRBD1 (5 bases). CDR3 length: 14 residues. V lost 1 base, J lost 4 bases, and 11 bases lay in between. Germline V gives CDR1 DFQATT, CDR2 SNEGSKA (reference sequence). The covered CDR3 bases are TGCAGTGCTAGAGGAGACAGCCCTAATCAGCCC. Its translation is CSARGDSPNQP. The full CDR3 protein is CSARGDSPNQPQHF.

Concerning this clone itself: The CDR3 end is not reached by the read, which stops 3 residues before it; the germline J gene fills it in. The J gene is TRBJ2-7, the V gene TRBV5-5; 7 bases fit TRBD1. The V gene's germline CDR1 is SGHKS and CDR2 YYEKEE (reference sequence). Trimming removed 4 bases from V and 2 bases from J; junction bases left unmatched: 0. The CDR3 runs to 12 residues. CDR3: CASSGTAYEQYF. CDR3 DNA (partial): TGTGCCAGCAGCGGGACAGCCTACGAG.

To note about this clone: With the read ending 3 residues before the CDR3 end, the germline J gene is used to fill in that end. The rearrangement joins TRBV5-4 to TRBJ1-3; D is perhaps TRBD1 (5 bases). V lost 5 bases, J lost 0 bases, and 9 bases lay in between. The germline V gene encodes CDR1 SGHNT and CDR2 YYREEE (reference sequence). The CDR3 is made up of 14 amino acids. Incomplete CDR3 DNA: TGTGCCAGCAGTTATAGGGGCTCTGGAAACACC. This translates into CASSYRGSGNT. The whole CDR3 protein reads CASSYRGSGNTIYF.

On this clone itself: The read terminates 3 residues ahead of where the CDR3 ends, so the germline J gene completes it. The chain links TRBV12-5 to TRBJ2-6, with no clear D. Deletions cut 2 bases from V and 0 bases from J, with 8 bases between. The CDR3 covers 16 residues. Germline-derived CDR1 and CDR2 are LGHNT and FRNRAP. CDR3 bases read: TGTGCTAGTGGTTTGATCGGTAACTCTGGGGCCAACGTC. Amino acid sequence: CASGLIGNSGANV. The whole CDR3 protein reads CASGLIGNSGANVLTF.

Turning to this clone: Read sequence stops 3 residues before the CDR3 end, and the germline J gene provides the missing end. This rearrangement joins TRBV7-2 to TRBJ1-2; D is undetermined. There are 13 residues in the CDR3. The germline CDR1 and CDR2 sequences are SGHTA and FQGNSA. Trimming cost V 5 bases and J 1 base, with 8 bases left between them. This chain's CDR3 is CASSPRFNYGYTF. The covered CDR3 bases are TGTGCCAGCAGCCCTCGTTTTAACTATGGC.

On this clone itself: The read terminates 3 residues ahead of where the CDR3 ends, so the germline J gene completes it. J is TRBJ2-6 and V is TRBV20-1, with 12 bases matching TRBD2. Germline lookup yields CDR1 DFQATT and CDR2 SNEGSKA (reference sequence). The CDR3 is 19 amino acids. V was pared by 6 bases and J by 0 bases, with 12 bases of the junction left unmatched. CDR3 DNA, as far as it was read: TGCAGTGCAGAGGGGGCTAGCGGGGGGGGAAGCTCTGGGGCCAACGTC. It is translated as CSAEGASGGGSSGANV. The whole CDR3 reads CSAEGASGGGSSGANVLTF.

Worth noting for this clone: With the read ending 3 residues before the CDR3 end, the germline J gene is used to fill in that end. The rearrangement joins TRBV19 to TRBJ2-6; weak D call: TRBD2 (7 bases). CDR3 size: 18 residues. CDR1 and CDR2 from the germline V gene are LNHDA and SQIVND (reference sequence). Trimming removed 5 bases from V and 0 bases from J, with 17 bases in between. Partial CDR3 DNA: TGTGCCAGTAGTTGGCGGGGGCGATACGCCTCTGGGGCCAACGTC. Amino acids: CASSWRGRYASGANV. The full CDR3 is CASSWRGRYASGANVLTF.

A remark on this clone: The read halts 3 residues ahead of the CDR3 end, with the missing end drawn from the germline J gene. The rearrangement uses TRBV5-4 and TRBJ2-7; D unresolved. The germline V gene encodes CDR1 SGHNT and CDR2 YYREEE (reference sequence). The CDR3 length is 12 residues. Trimming stripped 3 bases from V and 5 bases from J, with 9 bases between. CDR3 DNA, as far as it was read: TGTGCCAGCAGCTCCGACGACAACGAG. This gives the protein CASSSDDNE. The CDR3 reads in full as CASSSDDNEQYF.

A remark on this clone: Sequencing ends 3 residues short of the CDR3 end; the germline J gene provides the rest. The chain joins TRBV2 to TRBJ2-1, with 9 nucleotides matching TRBD2. Germline CDR1 is SNHLY and CDR2 is FYNNEI. The CDR3 contains 14 residues. V trimming: 4 bases; J trimming: 7 bases; junction bases outside the gene matches: 5. The covered CDR3 bases are TGTGCCAGCAGTGTAAGCCTAGCGGGGAATGAG. Translated: CASSVSLAGNE. In full, the CDR3 is CASSVSLAGNEQFF. Drawing the rest from reference TRBV2 and TRBJ2-1, the complete variable domain is EPEVTQTPSHQVTQMGQEVILRCVPISNHLYFYWYRQILGQKVEFLVSFYNNEISEKSEIFDDQFSVERPDGSNFTLKIRSTKLEDSAMYFCASSVSLAGNEQFFGPGTRLTVL.

About this clone: The missing CDR3 end, 3 residues past where the read stops, is filled in from the germline J gene. The V call is TRBV28, the J call TRBJ2-5; D uncertain. Germline lookup yields CDR1 MDHEN and CDR2 SYDVKM. The CDR3 runs to 13 residues. Partial CDR3 DNA: TGTGCCAGCAGTTTATACTGGCTAGGAACC. Its translation is CASSLYWLGT. The entire CDR3 protein is CASSLYWLGTQYF.

For this clone: The CDR3 end lies 3 residues beyond the end of the read and is filled in from the germline J gene. The rearrangement uses TRBV5-1 and TRBJ2-5, with a possible D match to TRBD2 (7 bases). The CDR3 has 14 residues. Trimming took 4 bases from V and 5 from J, leaving 15 bases between them. In germline, CDR1 is SGHRS, CDR2 YFSETQ. The chain's CDR3 is CASSPGGPGETQYF. The DNA read from the CDR3 is TGCGCCAGCAGCCCCGGGGGGCCTGGGGAGACC.

Worth noting for this clone: The CDR3 extends 3 residues past the end of the read, so its final part is completed from the germline J gene. The rearrangement links TRBV5-1 to TRBJ2-1; a possible D gene is TRBD2 (5 bases). The germline CDR1 and CDR2 sequences are SGHRS and YFSETQ. Trimming took 4 bases from V and 2 from J, leaving 13 bases between them. The CDR3 consists of 15 residues. CDR3 DNA (partial): TGCGCCAGCAGCATTATATCGGGGACCTACAATGAG. It is translated as CASSIISGTYNE. The full-length CDR3 reads as CASSIISGTYNEQFF. Full variable domain (rest looked up from reference TRBV5-1 and TRBJ2-1): KAGVTQTPRYLIKTRGQQVTLSCSPISGHRSVSWYQQTPGQGLQFLFEYFSETQRNKGNFPGRFSGRQFSNSRSEMNVSTLELGDSALYLCASSIISGTYNEQFFGPGTRLTVL.